The 17 T cell receptor beta chains reported below all come from one sample, sequenced in a study of T cells in women clearing cervical HPV infection. Profiled with immunoSEQ multiplex PCR; TCRdb holds only in-frame clones, not every one. The listing records tens of thousands of clones. Material for sequencing was blood buffy coat. The receptors come from a woman aged 18 to 75 with a cervical HPV16 infection that either progressed to CIN3+ or cleared (not recorded which).

For this clone: With the read ending 3 residues before the CDR3 end, the germline J gene is used to fill in that end. This chain connects TRBV10-3 to TRBJ2-1; 16 bases fit TRBD2. The germline V gene encodes CDR1 ENHRY and CDR2 SYGVKD. After removal of 7 bases from V and 2 bases from J, the junction contained 5 bases not matched to a gene. The CDR3 runs to 17 residues. The CDR3 DNA, read in part, is TGTGCCATCAAAACCGGGACTAGCGGGGGGGCCTACAATGAG. Translating it yields CAIKTGTSGGAYNE. In full, the CDR3 reads CAIKTGTSGGAYNEQFF.

In the case of this clone: The CDR3 is cut off 3 residues early in the read; its end comes from the germline J gene. The chain is built from TRBV7-3 and TRBJ2-3; TRBD2 is a possible D gene (5 bases). From germline, CDR1 is SGHTA and CDR2 FQGTGA. V shed 4 bases and J shed 4 bases, with 12 bases lying between them. This CDR3 spans 14 amino acids. CDR3 DNA (partial): TGTGCCAGCAGCTCCCGGCCTAGCCCAGATACG. Translating it yields CASSSRPSPDT. The full CDR3 protein reads CASSSRPSPDTQYF.

Concerning this clone itself: The read gets to within 3 residues of the CDR3 end, and the germline J gene fills in the rest. The V gene is TRBV18, the J gene TRBJ2-2, with a tentative D call TRBD2 (6 bases). The germline gives CDR1 KGHSH, CDR2 LQKENI. This CDR3 spans 16 amino acids. CDR3 amino acids: CASSPLARAGNSPLFF. CDR3 DNA, as far as it was read: TGTGCCAGCTCACCTCTTGCGAGGGCGGGAAATTCACCG.

To note about this clone: Sequencing ends 3 residues short of the CDR3 end; the germline J gene provides the rest. The chain uses TRBV7-6 and TRBJ1-1; D ambiguous. CDR1 SGHVS and CDR2 FNYEAQ come from the germline V gene. The V end lost 1 base, the J end lost 4 bases, and 10 bases lay between the germline ends. The CDR3 contains 14 residues. The covered CDR3 bases are TGTGCCAGCAGCTTAGGGCATACGGGCACTGAA. Its translation: CASSLGHTGTE. The whole CDR3 protein is CASSLGHTGTEAFF.

Details on this clone: The read gets to within 3 residues of the CDR3 end, and the germline J gene fills in the rest. This rearrangement joins TRBV7-8 to TRBJ1-6; D call uncertain. Trimming left V 1 base short and J 7 bases short, with 14 bases between. The CDR3 is 16 amino acids. Germline values: CDR1 SGHVS, CDR2 FQNEAQ. Here the CDR3 reads CASSLVSGLGNSPLHF. Partial CDR3 DNA: TGTGCCAGCAGCTTAGTCTCTGGATTGGGCAATTCACCC. The whole variable domain, filled in from reference TRBV7-8 and TRBJ1-6, reads GAGVSQSPRYKVAKRGQDVALRCDPISGHVSLFWYQQALGQGPEFLTYFQNEAQLDKSGLPSDRFFAERPEGSVSTLKIQRTQQEDSAVYLCASSLVSGLGNSPLHFGNGTRLTVT.

Comments on this clone: The missing CDR3 end, 3 residues past where the read stops, is filled in from the germline J gene. The V gene is TRBV29-1, the J gene TRBJ1-2; D is unresolved. CDR3 length: 14 amino acids. CDR1 SQVTM and CDR2 ANQGSEA come from the germline V gene. With 3 bases removed from V and 0 bases from J, the gap between germline ends came to 11 bases. This chain's CDR3 is CSVELSVANYGYTF. The part of the CDR3 DNA that was read is TGCAGCGTTGAGTTGTCGGTTGCTAACTATGGC.

About this clone: The sequence runs out 3 residues before the end of the CDR3; the remainder is reconstructed from the germline J gene. The rearrangement links TRBV5-1 to TRBJ1-3, with TRBD1 as a possible D gene (6 bases). This CDR3 has 13 amino acids. Deletions cut 3 bases from V and 4 bases from J, with 8 bases between. CDR1 SGHRS and CDR2 YFSETQ come from the germline V gene. Incomplete CDR3 DNA: TGCGCCAGCAGCTCCGGACAGGGAAACACC. Translation gives CASSSGQGNT. The CDR3 reads in full as CASSSGQGNTIYF.

A remark on this clone: With the read ending 3 residues before the CDR3 end, the germline J gene is used to fill in that end. The chain couples TRBV5-6 to TRBJ1-5, with 9 bases aligning to TRBD1. Per germline, CDR1 SGHDT and CDR2 YYEEEE. Losses at the gene ends were 4 bases for V and 6 bases for J; bases not matched to a gene: 8. The CDR3 totals 15 residues. The DNA read from the CDR3 is TGTGCCAGCAGCAAGGACAGGGGCGAGGGTCAGCCC. Translation gives CASSKDRGEGQP. In full, the CDR3 reads CASSKDRGEGQPQHF.

For this clone: The CDR3 end falls 3 residues outside the read, so it is completed with the germline J gene. This chain links TRBV7-2 with TRBJ2-7; 8 bases are shared with TRBD2. Trimming took 1 base from V and 5 from J; bases not matched to a gene: 7. The CDR3 is 15 amino acids. Germline V gene lookup returns CDR1 SGHTA and CDR2 FQGNSA. The CDR3 bases that were read are TGTGCCAGCAGCTTAGTAGCGGGATCCCCCCACGAG. Protein sequence: CASSLVAGSPHE. The full CDR3 reads CASSLVAGSPHEQYF.

In the case of this clone: The observed sequence ends 3 residues before the CDR3 terminus, with the missing tail filled in from the germline J gene. V gene TRBV7-9 combines with J gene TRBJ2-3, with 8 positions matching TRBD1. CDR1 and CDR2 (germline): SEHNR, FQNEAQ (reference sequence). J was trimmed by 2 bases and V by 3 bases; bases with no gene match: 4. This CDR3 is 15 amino acids long. The part of the CDR3 DNA that was read is TGTGCCAGCAGCTTCGGACAGGGTGACACAGATACG. Translated: CASSFGQGDTDT. The entire CDR3 reads CASSFGQGDTDTQYF. The full variable domain, with the rest looked up from reference TRBV7-9 and TRBJ2-3, is DTGVSQNPRHKITKRGQNVTFRCDPISEHNRLYWYRQTLGQGPEFLTYFQNEAQLEKSRLLSDRFSAERPKGSFSTLEIQRTEQGDSAMYLCASSFGQGDTDTQYFGPGTRLTVL.

Details on this clone: Read coverage stops 3 residues before the CDR3 terminus; the germline J gene supplies the remainder. The chain joins TRBV6-1 to TRBJ1-1; a possible D gene is TRBD1 (5 bases). CDR1 is MNHNS, CDR2 SASEGT, per germline. The V end was cut by 4 bases, the J end by 5 bases, with 14 bases between. CDR3 length: 14 residues. The part of the CDR3 DNA that was read is TGTGCCAGCAGTGTACGGGTGGGGGGAACTGAA. Translation gives CASSVRVGGTE. The entire CDR3 protein is CASSVRVGGTEAFF.

Concerning this clone itself: The read gets to within 3 residues of the CDR3 end, and the germline J gene fills in the rest. V and J are TRBV30 and TRBJ1-1; weak D call: TRBD1 (6 bases). This CDR3 has 13 amino acids. Looked up from germline, CDR1 is GTSNPN and CDR2 is SVGIG (reference sequence). The V gene lost 2 bases and the J gene lost 1 base, with 8 bases spanning the gap. The sequenced part of the CDR3 DNA is TGTGCCTGGAGTACGACAGGGAACACTGAA. It yields the protein CAWSTTGNTE. The whole CDR3 is CAWSTTGNTEAFF. The full variable domain, completed using reference TRBV30 and TRBJ1-1, is SQTIHQWPATLVQPVGSPLSLECTVEGTSNPNLYWYRQAAGRGLQLLFYSVGIGQISSEVPQNLSASRPQDRQFILSSKKLLLSDSGFYLCAWSTTGNTEAFFGQGTRLTVV.

As concerns this clone: The read ends 3 residues before the CDR3 terminus; that terminus is restored from the germline J gene. The V call is TRBV19, the J call TRBJ2-5; D is unclear. The V end was cut by 1 base, the J end by 4 bases, with 7 bases between. Germline CDR1 is LNHDA and CDR2 is SQIVND (reference sequence). The CDR3 runs 13 residues. The CDR3 DNA, read in part, is TGTGCCAGTAGTATAGTTCTAGGAGAGACC. Protein sequence: CASSIVLGET. The CDR3 in its entirety is CASSIVLGETQYF. The full variable domain, its missing parts supplied by reference TRBV19 and TRBJ2-5, is DGGITQSPKYLFRKEGQNVTLSCEQNLNHDAMYWYRQDPGQGLRLIYYSQIVNDFQKGDIAEGYSVSREKKESFPLTVTSAQKNPTAFYLCASSIVLGETQYFGPGTRLLVL.

As to this clone: The sequence runs out 3 residues before the end of the CDR3; the remainder is reconstructed from the germline J gene. V gene TRBV5-6 combines with J gene TRBJ2-5; a possible D gene is TRBD2 (6 bases). V lost 0 bases, J lost 3 bases, and 12 bases lay in between. From germline, CDR1 is SGHDT and CDR2 YYEEEE. The CDR3 is made up of 15 amino acids. CDR3 sequence: CASSLVRGAEETQYF. Incomplete CDR3 DNA: TGTGCCAGCAGCTTGGTTCGCGGGGCGGAAGAGACC.

Remarks on this clone: The read falls 3 residues short of the CDR3 end, and the missing part is taken from the germline J gene. The chain joins TRBV14 to TRBJ2-3; 7 nucleotides match TRBD2. Germline V CDR1 and CDR2: SGHDN, FVKESK. V lost 3 bases to trimming and J lost 6 bases; unmatched junction nucleotides: 6. CDR3 length: 14 amino acids. Incomplete CDR3 DNA: TGTGCCAGCAGCCAGGGACTACTCCAGGATACG. The encoded protein is CASSQGLLQDT. The whole CDR3 reads CASSQGLLQDTQYF.

Details on this clone: Read data end 3 residues before the CDR3 end; the end is taken from the germline J gene. The same CDR3 is also encoded by other DNA sequences in this sample. V gene TRBV18 combines with J gene TRBJ2-7; TRBD1 agrees at 12 bases. Unmatched junction bases numbered 14, after V lost 6 bases and J lost 2 bases. Germline CDR1 reads KGHSH; CDR2 reads LQKENI. CDR3 length: 18 amino acids. The CDR3 DNA, read in part, is TGTGCCAGCTCCCCCTCCCTCGGGACAGGGGGCGCAACCTACGAG. It specifies CASSPSLGTGGATYE. The entire CDR3 protein is CASSPSLGTGGATYEQYF.

About this clone: The read finishes 3 residues shy of the CDR3 end, and the germline J gene is used to complete it. The chain is built from TRBV6-2 or TRBV6-3 and TRBJ2-7, with D unclear. The CDR3 contains 14 residues. Germline lookup yields CDR1 MNHEY and CDR2 SVGEGT. Trimming removed 5 bases at V and 6 bases at J, with 17 bases between. The chain's CDR3 is CASSPVVPKGEQYF. The part of the CDR3 DNA that was read is TGTGCCAGCAGTCCTGTGGTCCCGAAGGGCGAG.